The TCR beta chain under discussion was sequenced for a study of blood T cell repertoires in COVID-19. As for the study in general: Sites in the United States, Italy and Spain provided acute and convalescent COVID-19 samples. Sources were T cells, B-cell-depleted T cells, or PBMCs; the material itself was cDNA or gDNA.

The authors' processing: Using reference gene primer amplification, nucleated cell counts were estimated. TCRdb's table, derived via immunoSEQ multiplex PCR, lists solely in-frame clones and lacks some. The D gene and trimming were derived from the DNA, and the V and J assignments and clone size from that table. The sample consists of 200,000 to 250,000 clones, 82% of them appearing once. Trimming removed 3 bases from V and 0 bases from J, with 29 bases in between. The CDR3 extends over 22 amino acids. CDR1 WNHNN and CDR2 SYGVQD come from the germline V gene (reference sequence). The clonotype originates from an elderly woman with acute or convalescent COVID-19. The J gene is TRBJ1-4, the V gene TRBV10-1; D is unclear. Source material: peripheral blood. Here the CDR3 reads CASSDSPCKAHSGFATNEKLFF. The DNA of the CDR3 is TGCGCCAGCAGTGACTCCCCATGTAAAGCCCACAGCGGATTTGCAACTAATGAAAAACTGTTTTTT.